Listed here are 21 T cell receptor beta chains from one sample, sequenced in a study of T-cell memory formation after mild COVID-19 (TCRdb year 2021). The protocol used for the library was 5' RACE. TCRdb shows the sequencer as Illumina NovaSeq 6000. The public reads were reanalyzed by TCRdb: fastp trimming at Q25, MiXCR alignment, in-frame beta chains only. Under each unique CDR3 protein, matching rows form one entry showing the most common genes and DNA. Across this sample there are approximately 290,000 distinct CDR3 sequences, with roughly a fifth seen only once. The ten largest clones take up roughly 21% of the sample. Sequencing input: PBMCs or a T cell subset sorted from them (not recorded which). Receptors originate from a man in his late teens or twenties who had mild COVID-19 (a few samples of this study predate the infection). The sample titles of this study are shuffled in the database, so cell type and time point are left out; the donor was told from shared clones.

This clonotype was recorded a few times. CDR3 DNA: TGTGCCAGCAGCTGGGGACAAGCATACGAGCAGTACGTC. It encodes CASSWGQAYEQYV. The chain is built from TRBV5-8 and TRBJ2-7; a weak D match, TRBD1 (6 bases). The CDR3 runs 13 residues. The V end lost 3 bases, the J end lost 4 bases, and 11 bases lay between the germline ends. Germline loops: CDR1 SGHTS, CDR2 YDEGEE.

There are a few counts of this clonotype. DNA of the CDR3: TGTGCCAGCAGCCAAGATTCCGGCAATTCACCCCTCCACTTT. It yields the protein CASSQDSGNSPLHF. The chain links TRBV3-1 to TRBJ1-6; D gene ambiguous. CDR1 is LGHDT, CDR2 YNNKEL, per germline (reference sequence). The length of the CDR3 is 14 residues. Trimming removed 0 bases from V and 7 bases from J, with 7 bases in between.

This clonotype was counted at least ten times. The gene calls are TRBV5-1 and TRBJ2-3, with unresolved D. Germline V gene data show CDR1 as SGHRS and CDR2 as YFSETQ. CDR3 length equals 15 residues. V lost 1 base and J 2 bases, leaving 11 bases between the germline ends. This CDR3 is CASSLRPGPTDTQYF. The CDR3, as DNA: TGCGCCAGCAGCTTGAGGCCAGGTCCCACAGATACGCAGTATTTT.

This clonotype turned up a few times. The rearrangement joins TRBV6-1 to TRBJ2-1, with TRBD1 matching over 10 bases. The germline gives CDR1 MNHNS, CDR2 SASEGT. CDR3 length: 16 amino acids. V lost 5 bases and J lost 6; bases outside the gene matches: 10. CDR3 residues: CASSYTPGQGRNEQFF. CDR3 DNA: TGTGCCAGCAGTTATACCCCGGGACAGGGGCGCAATGAGCAGTTCTTC.

V usage is TRBV5-1 and J usage is TRBJ1-5; a weak D match, TRBD1 (6 bases). This CDR3 spans 15 amino acids. Trimming stripped 0 bases from V and 3 bases from J, with 10 bases between. Germline assignment: CDR1 SGHRS and CDR2 YFSETQ. CDR3 residues: CASSLEGHLNQPQHF. The CDR3 DNA reads TGCGCCAGCAGCTTGGAGGGACACCTCAATCAGCCCCAGCATTTT. The variable domain in full, completed from reference TRBV5-1 and TRBJ1-5, reads KAGVTQTPRYLIKTRGQQVTLSCSPISGHRSVSWYQQTPGQGLQFLFEYFSETQRNKGNFPGRFSGRQFSNSRSEMNVSTLELGDSALYLCASSLEGHLNQPQHFGDGTRLSIL.

CDR3 protein: CASSYSSGGSNEAFF. The CDR3 bases are TGTGCCAGCAGTTATAGTTCCGGGGGGAGTAATGAAGCTTTCTTT. The chain carries TRBV6-5 and TRBJ1-1, with TRBD1 as a possible D gene (5 bases). The germline CDR1 and CDR2 sequences are MNHEY and SVGAGI. CDR3 length equals 15 residues. With 3 bases removed from V and 7 bases from J, the gap between germline ends came to 18 bases.

This sequence joins TRBV6-2 or TRBV6-3 and TRBJ1-1; no reliable D call. Trimming shortened V by 6 bases and J by 1 base, and 9 bases separated the two germline ends. This CDR3 contains 13 residues. Germline V CDR1 and CDR2: MNHEY, SVGEGT. The DNA of the CDR3 is TGTGCCAGCAGCTCGCCTTCGAACACTGAAGCTTTCTTT. Protein sequence: CASSSPSNTEAFF.

The chain employs TRBV12-3 or TRBV12-4 and TRBJ2-2; the D is unclear. Trimming took off 1 base at V and 5 bases at J, with 11 bases between the two ends. The CDR3 covers 15 residues. The CDR3 DNA reads TGTGCCAGCAGTTTAGGGCGCCCCGGGACCGGGGAGCTGTTTTTT. It is translated as CASSLGRPGTGELFF.

This clonotype was recorded a few times. The V gene is TRBV5-1, the J gene TRBJ1-2; D uncertain. This CDR3 is built from 14 residues. Looked up from germline, CDR1 is SGHRS and CDR2 is YFSETQ. V was cut by 4 bases and J by 4 bases, with 14 bases left in between. The CDR3 bases are TGCGCCAGCAGCGAGCCGGGTCGGCTCTATGGCTACACCTTC. It yields the protein CASSEPGRLYGYTF.

This clonotype was counted ten times or more. The V and J genes are TRBV7-2 and TRBJ2-3; D might be TRBD1 or TRBD2, each matching 5 bases. V shed 3 bases and J shed 2 bases, with 15 bases lying between them. This CDR3 comprises 16 residues. Germline values: CDR1 SGHTA, CDR2 FQGNSA. CDR3 coding DNA: TGTGCCAGCAGCTTGGGGGTTGGCAGACACACAGATACGCAGTATTTT. It is translated as CASSLGVGRHTDTQYF.

In its sample, this clonotype was seen a few times. The rearrangement links TRBV7-8 to TRBJ2-5, with 11 bases aligning to TRBD2. The CDR3 extends over 14 amino acids. The germline gives CDR1 SGHVS, CDR2 FQNEAQ. J gave up 5 bases and V 8 bases, and 7 bases lay outside the gene matches. CDR3 protein: CASVAGGPRETQYF. CDR3 DNA: TGTGCCAGCGTAGCGGGGGGGCCGCGGGAGACCCAGTACTTC.

At least ten counts were recorded for this clonotype. The rearrangement links TRBV5-1 to TRBJ2-1; unclear D gene. V lost 1 base, J lost 5 bases, and 10 bases lay in between. Germline-derived CDR1 and CDR2 are SGHRS and YFSETQ. The CDR3 has 14 residues. CDR3: CASSLKAVDNEQFF. The CDR3 nucleotides are TGCGCCAGCAGCTTGAAGGCAGTTGACAATGAGCAGTTCTTC.

This sequence joins TRBV6-5 and TRBJ2-2, with D possibly matching TRBD1 (5 bases). The germline gives CDR1 MNHEY, CDR2 SVGAGI. The CDR3 spans 13 residues. Trimming stripped 8 bases from V and 5 bases from J, with 12 bases between. The CDR3 here is CASALGATGELFF. The CDR3 DNA sequence: TGTGCCAGCGCTCTTGGGGCAACCGGGGAGCTGTTTTTT.

The V call is TRBV5-1, the J call TRBJ2-3, with 8 bases that match TRBD2. CDR1 is SGHRS and CDR2 is YFSETQ in the germline V gene. The CDR3 length is 16 residues. V shed 3 bases and J 1 base; nucleotides not matched to a gene: 7. This CDR3 reads CASSWGAAGGTDTQYF. The DNA of the CDR3 is TGCGCCAGCAGCTGGGGGGCAGCGGGGGGCACAGATACGCAGTATTTT.

The sample holds a few counts of this clonotype. The V call is TRBV7-2, the J call TRBJ1-6; the D gene is possibly TRBD1 (6 bases). Per the germline V gene, CDR1 is SGHTA and CDR2 is FQGNSA. CDR3 length equals 14 residues. Trimming took off 4 bases at V and 9 bases at J, with 13 bases between the two ends. The CDR3 DNA sequence: TGTGCCAGCAGCTGGACAGAGGGACGTTCACCCCTCCACTTT. This sequence encodes CASSWTEGRSPLHF.

In this sample, this clonotype turned up a few times. The chain carries TRBV20-1 and TRBJ2-1; D is ambiguous. The CDR3 length is 12 residues. Trimming took off 0 bases at V and 7 bases at J, with 7 bases between the two ends. CDR1 and CDR2 from the germline V gene are DFQATT and SNEGSKA (reference sequence). CDR3 loop: CSARDSGNEQFF. As DNA, the CDR3 is TGCAGTGCTAGAGATTCCGGGAATGAGCAGTTCTTC.

The chain uses TRBV7-2 and TRBJ2-1; TRBD2 matches 8 bases. After removal of 2 bases from V and 7 bases from J, the junction contained 10 bases not matched to a gene. CDR1 SGHTA and CDR2 FQGNSA come from the germline V gene. The CDR3 is 16 residues long. As DNA, the CDR3 is TGTGCCAGCAGCTTATTTTCCGGGGGGGCAGGGAATGAGCAGTTCTTC. Translating gives CASSLFSGGAGNEQFF.

This clonotype turned up a few times. The chain couples TRBV7-9 to TRBJ2-3; TRBD1 aligns across 7 bases. Per the germline V gene, CDR1 is SEHNR and CDR2 is FQNEAQ (reference sequence). The CDR3 consists of 14 residues. V dropped 6 bases and J dropped 8; count of bases not matched to a gene: 11. The CDR3 region is CASSRQGRSGTQYF. In DNA, the CDR3 is TGTGCCAGCAGTCGACAGGGACGGAGCGGTACGCAGTATTTT.

This chain uses TRBV10-3 with TRBJ2-1; tentatively, D is TRBD2 (5 bases). V was pared by 6 bases and J by 3 bases, with 18 bases between. CDR1 and CDR2 from the germline V gene are ENHRY and SYGVKD. This CDR3 comprises 16 residues. CDR3 in amino acids: CAIRRGSPTYYNEQFF. The CDR3, as DNA: TGTGCCATCAGGAGAGGGTCTCCGACGTACTACAATGAGCAGTTCTTC.

This clonotype was counted ten times or more. This rearrangement joins TRBV20-1 to TRBJ2-1; the match to TRBD2 covers 8 bases. Germline-derived CDR1 and CDR2 are DFQATT and SNEGSKA (reference sequence). This CDR3 contains 13 residues. The CDR3 sequence is CRVTSGSYNEQFF. CDR3 sequence (DNA): TGCAGAGTTACTAGCGGCTCCTACAATGAGCAGTTCTTC.

This clonotype was found a few times. The chain recombines TRBV6-2 or TRBV6-3 with TRBJ1-5; D is possibly TRBD1 (6 bases). The ends were cut back, 6 bases at V and 9 bases at J, with 24 bases in the middle. The CDR3 has 16 amino acids. Germline values: CDR1 MNHEY, CDR2 SVGEGT. The DNA of the CDR3 is TGTGCCAGCAGCGCCATACAGGGTCGGGTTCGGTGGCCCCAGCATTTT. The encoded protein is CASSAIQGRVRWPQHF.